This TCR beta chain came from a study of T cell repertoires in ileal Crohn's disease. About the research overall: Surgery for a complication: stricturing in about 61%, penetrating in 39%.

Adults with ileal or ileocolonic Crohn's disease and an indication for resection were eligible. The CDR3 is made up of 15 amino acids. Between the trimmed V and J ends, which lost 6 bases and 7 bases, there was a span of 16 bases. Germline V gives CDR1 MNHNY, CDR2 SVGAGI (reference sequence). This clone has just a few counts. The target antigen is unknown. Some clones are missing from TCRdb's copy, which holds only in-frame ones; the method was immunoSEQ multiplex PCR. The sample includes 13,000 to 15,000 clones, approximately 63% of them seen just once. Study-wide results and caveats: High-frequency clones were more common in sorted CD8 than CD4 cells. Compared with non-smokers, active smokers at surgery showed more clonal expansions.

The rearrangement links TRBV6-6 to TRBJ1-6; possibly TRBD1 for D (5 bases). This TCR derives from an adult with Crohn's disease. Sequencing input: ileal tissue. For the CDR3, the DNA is TGTGCCAGCAGCCCCGATGGGGGTCGGAATTCACCCCTCCACTTT. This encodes CASSPDGGRNSPLHF.